This T cell receptor beta chain was sequenced in a study of T cell responses to AZD1222 COVID-19 vaccine. The CDR3 runs to 16 residues. Trimming took off 4 bases at V and 8 bases at J, with 20 bases between the two ends. Germline-derived CDR1 and CDR2 are LNHNV and YYDKDF (reference sequence). Method: immunoSEQ multiplex PCR; TCRdb's copy keeps in-frame clones and lacks some. The sample comprises over 150,000 clones, roughly 90% of which are singletons, and roughly 5.5% rests with the top ten. The gene calls are TRBV15 and TRBJ1-4; perhaps TRBD1 as D (6 bases). The material was peripheral blood, obtained on day 0 of AZD1222 vaccination. This TCR was recovered from an adult in good health. CDR3 region: CATSTGGGGVAEKLFF. CDR3 DNA sequence: TGTGCCACCAGCACGGGTGGAGGGGGGGTGGCCGAAAAACTGTTTTTT.